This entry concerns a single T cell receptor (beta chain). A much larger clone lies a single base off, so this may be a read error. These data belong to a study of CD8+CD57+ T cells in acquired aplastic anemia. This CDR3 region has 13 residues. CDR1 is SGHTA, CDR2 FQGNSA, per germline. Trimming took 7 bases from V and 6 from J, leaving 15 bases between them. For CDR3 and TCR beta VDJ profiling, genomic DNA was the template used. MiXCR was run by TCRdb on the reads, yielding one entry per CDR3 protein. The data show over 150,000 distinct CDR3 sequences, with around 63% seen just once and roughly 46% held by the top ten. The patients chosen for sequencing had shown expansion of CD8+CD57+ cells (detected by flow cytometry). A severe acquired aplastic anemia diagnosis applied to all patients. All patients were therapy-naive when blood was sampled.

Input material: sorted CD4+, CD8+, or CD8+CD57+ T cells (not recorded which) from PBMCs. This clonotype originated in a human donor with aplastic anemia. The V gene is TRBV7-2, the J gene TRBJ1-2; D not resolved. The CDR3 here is CASTEPPDHGYTF. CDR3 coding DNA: TGTGCCAGCACCGAACCACCCGACCATGGCTACACCTTC.